This T cell receptor beta chain was recovered during a study of a mutant IDH1 vaccine in newly diagnosed glioma. Overall study: Beginning 4-6 weeks after radiotherapy alone, or with temozolomide cycles, vaccination took place. The earlier regimen, radiotherapy, temozolomide, or both, was most often both.

Here immunoSEQ multiplex PCR was the method, and the copy in TCRdb shows in-frame clones only, minus some. There are approximately 50,000 clones in the sample; 80% to 90% occur only once, and roughly 1.5% lies in the top ten. Trimming shortened V by 7 bases and J by 5 bases, and 14 bases separated the two germline ends. This CDR3 has 13 residues. CDR1 is SEHNR, CDR2 FQNEAQ, per germline (reference sequence). This clone came up a few times. What it binds is not known. Time point denoted: week 23, last vaccination. Every single dose of the vaccine, 300 ug of mutant IDH1 20-mer peptide, came with topical imiquimod. Each astrocytoma in the donors was new, WHO grade 3 or 4, IDH1-mutant and ATRX-lost. The study's findings and limits: Pseudoprogression apparently lacked any relation to changes in top peripheral T cell clonotypes.

V and J are TRBV7-9 and TRBJ2-5; the D call may be TRBD1 or TRBD2 (6 bases each). This TCR came from a man aged 40-55 years with glioma. The source material was PBMCs, sampled from a glioma patient whose treatment included an IDH1 peptide vaccine. The CDR3 is CASTGGRGETQYF. CDR3 sequence (DNA): TGTGCCAGCACTGGGGGGCGCGGGGAGACCCAGTACTTC.